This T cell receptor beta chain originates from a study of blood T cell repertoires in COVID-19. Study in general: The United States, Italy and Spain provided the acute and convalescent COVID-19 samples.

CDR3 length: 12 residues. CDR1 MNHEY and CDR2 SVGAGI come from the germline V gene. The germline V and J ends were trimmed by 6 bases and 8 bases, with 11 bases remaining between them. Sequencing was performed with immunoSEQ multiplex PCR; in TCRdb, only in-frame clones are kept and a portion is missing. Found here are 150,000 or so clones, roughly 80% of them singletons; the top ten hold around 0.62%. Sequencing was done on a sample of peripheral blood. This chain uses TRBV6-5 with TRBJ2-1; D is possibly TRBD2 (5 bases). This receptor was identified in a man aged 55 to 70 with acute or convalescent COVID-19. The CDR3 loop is CASRFLAHEQFF. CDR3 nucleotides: TGTGCCAGCAGATTTCTAGCTCATGAGCAGTTCTTC.